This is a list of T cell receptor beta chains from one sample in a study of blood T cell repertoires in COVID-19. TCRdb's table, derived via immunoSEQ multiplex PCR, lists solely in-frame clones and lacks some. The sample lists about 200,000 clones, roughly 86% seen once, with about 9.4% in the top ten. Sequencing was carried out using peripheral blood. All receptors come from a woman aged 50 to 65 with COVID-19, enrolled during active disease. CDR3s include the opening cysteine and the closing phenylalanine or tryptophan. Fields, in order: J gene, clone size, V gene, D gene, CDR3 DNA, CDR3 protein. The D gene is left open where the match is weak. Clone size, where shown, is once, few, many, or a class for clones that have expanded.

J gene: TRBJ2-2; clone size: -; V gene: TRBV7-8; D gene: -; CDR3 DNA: TGTGCCAGCAGCTTAGGCCCCGGGGACGGGGAGCTGTTTTTT; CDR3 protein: CASSLGPGDGELFF
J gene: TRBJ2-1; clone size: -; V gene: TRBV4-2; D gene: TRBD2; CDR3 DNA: TGTGCCAGCAGCCAGGCCCTAGCGGGGGGGCCCGCAGAGTTCTTC; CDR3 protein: CASSQALAGGPAEFF
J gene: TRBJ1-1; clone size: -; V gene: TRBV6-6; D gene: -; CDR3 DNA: TGTGCCAGCAGTAGGGGACAGAACACTGAAGCTTTCTTT; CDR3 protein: CASSRGQNTEAFF
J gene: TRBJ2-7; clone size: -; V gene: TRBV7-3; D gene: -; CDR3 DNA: TGTGCCAGCAGCTCTTCCTCAGGGGGAGGAGAGCAGTACTTC; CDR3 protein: CASSSSSGGGEQYF
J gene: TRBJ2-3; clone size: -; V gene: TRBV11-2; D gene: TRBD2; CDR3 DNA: TGTGCCAGCAGCTTGCGAGCGGGGGGGCTCGTGATAACAGATACGCAGTATTTT; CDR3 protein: CASSLRAGGLVITDTQYF
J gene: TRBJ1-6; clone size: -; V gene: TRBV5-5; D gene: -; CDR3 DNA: TGTGCCAGCAGCCGCTCAGGGGATTTGGATTCACCCCTCCACTTT; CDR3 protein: CASSRSGDLDSPLHF
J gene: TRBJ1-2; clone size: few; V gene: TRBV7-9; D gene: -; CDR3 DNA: TGTGCCAGCAGCCCAGCCGGTAGGGGAGGCAGAGCTAACTATGGCTACACCTTC; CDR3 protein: CASSPAGRGGRANYGYTF
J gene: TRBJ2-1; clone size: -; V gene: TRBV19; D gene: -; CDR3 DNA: TGTGCCAGTAGTTTTACCACGGCAGGGCACAATGAGCAGTTCTTC; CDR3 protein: CASSFTTAGHNEQFF
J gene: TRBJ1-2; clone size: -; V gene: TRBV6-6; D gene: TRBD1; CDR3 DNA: TGTGCCAGCAGCCGTCGACAGGGCGACTATGGCTACACCTTC; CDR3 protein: CASSRRQGDYGYTF
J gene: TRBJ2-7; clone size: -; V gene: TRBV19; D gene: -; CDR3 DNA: TGTGCCAGTAGTATGGGAGGCTACGAGCAGTACTTC; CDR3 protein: CASSMGGYEQYF
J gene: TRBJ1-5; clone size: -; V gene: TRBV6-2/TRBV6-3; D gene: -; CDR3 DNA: TGTGCCAGCAGTTATCCGGGAGGGGAGCGGCCCCAGCATTTT; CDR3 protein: CASSYPGGERPQHF
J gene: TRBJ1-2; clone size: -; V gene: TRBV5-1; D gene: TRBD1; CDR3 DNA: TGCGCCAGCAGCGGGGACAGCTATGGCTACACCTTC; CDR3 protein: CASSGDSYGYTF
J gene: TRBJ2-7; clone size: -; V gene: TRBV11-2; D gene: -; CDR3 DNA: TGTGCCAGCAGCTCCCTCCACGAGCAGTACTTC; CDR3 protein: CASSSLHEQYF
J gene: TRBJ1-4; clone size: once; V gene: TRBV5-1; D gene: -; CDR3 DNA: TGCGCCAGCAGCTTGGGACAGCTGAATCAACTGTTTTTT; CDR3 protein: CASSLGQLNQLFF
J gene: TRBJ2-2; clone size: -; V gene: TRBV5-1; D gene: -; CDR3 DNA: TGCGCCAGCAGCTCCAGGGGCCTAAACACCGGGGAGCTGTTTTTT; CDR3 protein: CASSSRGLNTGELFF
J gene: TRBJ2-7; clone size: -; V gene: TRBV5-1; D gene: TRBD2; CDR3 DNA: TGCGCCAGCAGCCCCCTAACTAGCGGGGGGTCCTCCTACGAGCAGTACTTC; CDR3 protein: CASSPLTSGGSSYEQYF
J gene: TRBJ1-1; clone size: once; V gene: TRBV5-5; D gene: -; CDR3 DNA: TGTGCCAGCAGCCGATCTAACAGGTATAACACTGAAGCTTTCTTT; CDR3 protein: CASSRSNRYNTEAFF
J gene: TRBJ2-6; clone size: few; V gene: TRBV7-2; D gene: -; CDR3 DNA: TGTGCCAGCAGCACACCCGGGGCCAACGTCCTGACTTTC; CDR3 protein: CASSTPGANVLTF
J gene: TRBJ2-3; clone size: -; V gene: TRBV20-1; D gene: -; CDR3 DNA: TGCAGTGCTCAAATACTAGATACGCAGTATTTT; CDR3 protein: CSAQILDTQYF
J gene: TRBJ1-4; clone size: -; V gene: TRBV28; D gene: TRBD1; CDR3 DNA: TGTGCCAGCAGTTTACCACCGGGACAGGTAAAACTGTTTTTT; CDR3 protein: CASSLPPGQVKLFF
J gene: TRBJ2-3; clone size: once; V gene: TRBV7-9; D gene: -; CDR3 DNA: TGTGCCAGCAGCCCCCCCCTTGGCGGGGGCCCCACAGATACGCAGTATTTT; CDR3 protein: CASSPPLGGGPTDTQYF
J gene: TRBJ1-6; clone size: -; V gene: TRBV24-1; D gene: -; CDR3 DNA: TGTGCCACCAGTGATGAGAGGGATAATTCACCCCTCCACTTT; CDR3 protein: CATSDERDNSPLHF
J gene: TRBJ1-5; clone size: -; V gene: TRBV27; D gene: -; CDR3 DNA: TGTGCCAGCAGTTTACTTCTAGGCGGCAATCAGCCCCAGCATTTT; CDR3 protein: CASSLLLGGNQPQHF
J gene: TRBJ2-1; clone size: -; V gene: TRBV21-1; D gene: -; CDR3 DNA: TGTGCCAGCAGCAAAAGGGGTAGCTCCTACAATGAGCAGTTCTTC; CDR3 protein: CASSKRGSSYNEQFF
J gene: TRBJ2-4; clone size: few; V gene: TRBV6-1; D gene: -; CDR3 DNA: TGTGCCAGCAGTGATGAGGGCCGGATTCAGTACTTC; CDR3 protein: CASSDEGRIQYF
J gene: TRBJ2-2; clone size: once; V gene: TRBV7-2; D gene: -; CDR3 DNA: TGTGCCAGCAGCCTCAGGGGGGAAGGGGAGCTGTTTTTT; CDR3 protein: CASSLRGEGELFF
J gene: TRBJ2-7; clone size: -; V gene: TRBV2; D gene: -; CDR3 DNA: TGTGCCAGCGGACACACCTACGAGCAGTACTTC; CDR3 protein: CASGHTYEQYF
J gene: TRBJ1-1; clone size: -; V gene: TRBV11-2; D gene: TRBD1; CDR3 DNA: TGTGCCAGCAGCTTAGACGACAGGGGCAACACTGAAGCTTTCTTT; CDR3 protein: CASSLDDRGNTEAFF
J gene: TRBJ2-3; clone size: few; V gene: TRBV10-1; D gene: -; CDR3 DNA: TGCGCCAGCAGTGAGGGAGGACGGGGTAGCACAGATACGCAGTATTTT; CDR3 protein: CASSEGGRGSTDTQYF
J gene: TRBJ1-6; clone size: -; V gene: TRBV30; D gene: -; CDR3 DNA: TGTGCCTGGAGTTCTCTGACTCTACCCCTCCACTTT; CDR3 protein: CAWSSLTLPLHF
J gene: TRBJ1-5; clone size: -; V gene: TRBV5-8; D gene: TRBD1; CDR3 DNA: TGTGCCAGCAGCCCTTGGGCGGGACAGGACAATCAGCCCCAGCATTTT; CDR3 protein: CASSPWAGQDNQPQHF
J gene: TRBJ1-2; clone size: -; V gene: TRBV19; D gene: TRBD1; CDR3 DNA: TGTGCCAGTAGTGCGAGACAGGGGTTGGGCTACACCTTC; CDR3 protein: CASSARQGLGYTF
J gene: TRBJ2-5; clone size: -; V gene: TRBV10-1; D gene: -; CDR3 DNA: TGCGCCAGCAGTTCCGAAGAGACCCAGTACTTC; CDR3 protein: CASSSEETQYF
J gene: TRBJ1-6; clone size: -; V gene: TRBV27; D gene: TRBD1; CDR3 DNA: TGTGCCAGCAGTTTATCGGGACAGGATAATTCACCCCTCCACTTT; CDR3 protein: CASSLSGQDNSPLHF
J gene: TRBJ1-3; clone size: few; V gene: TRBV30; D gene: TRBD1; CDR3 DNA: TGTGCCCATTCCTGGGACAGCCGAAACACCATATATTTT; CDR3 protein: CAHSWDSRNTIYF
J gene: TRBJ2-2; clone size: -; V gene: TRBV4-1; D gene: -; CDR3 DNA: TGCGCCAGCAGCCACCCCGGCGGGGCGTGGGACACCGGGGAGCTGTTTTTT; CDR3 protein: CASSHPGGAWDTGELFF
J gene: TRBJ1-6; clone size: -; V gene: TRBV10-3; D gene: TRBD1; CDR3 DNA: TGTGCCATCAGTGAGACAGGGGGAGGTTCACCCCTCCACTTT; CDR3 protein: CAISETGGGSPLHF
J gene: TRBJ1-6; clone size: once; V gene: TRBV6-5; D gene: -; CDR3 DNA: TGTGCCAGCAGGTCGGGGGTACCCCTCCACTTT; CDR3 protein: CASRSGVPLHF
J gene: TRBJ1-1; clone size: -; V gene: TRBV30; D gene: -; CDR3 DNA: TGTGCCTGGAGTTCAGGATACACTGAAGCTTTCTTT; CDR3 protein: CAWSSGYTEAFF
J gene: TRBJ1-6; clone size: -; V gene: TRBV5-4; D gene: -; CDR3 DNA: TGTGCCAGCAGCTTTCGGGAGCTATCGGGGACCGGCGGATCACCCCTCCACTTT; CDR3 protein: CASSFRELSGTGGSPLHF
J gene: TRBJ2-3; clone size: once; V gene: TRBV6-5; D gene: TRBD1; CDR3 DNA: TGTGCCAGCAGGGCCGGGACAGCACCTACGCAGTATTTT; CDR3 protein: CASRAGTAPTQYF
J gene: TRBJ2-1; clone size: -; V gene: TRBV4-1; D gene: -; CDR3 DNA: TGCGCCAGCAGCTCGGTTGGGGAGTACAATGAGCAGTTCTTC; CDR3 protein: CASSSVGEYNEQFF